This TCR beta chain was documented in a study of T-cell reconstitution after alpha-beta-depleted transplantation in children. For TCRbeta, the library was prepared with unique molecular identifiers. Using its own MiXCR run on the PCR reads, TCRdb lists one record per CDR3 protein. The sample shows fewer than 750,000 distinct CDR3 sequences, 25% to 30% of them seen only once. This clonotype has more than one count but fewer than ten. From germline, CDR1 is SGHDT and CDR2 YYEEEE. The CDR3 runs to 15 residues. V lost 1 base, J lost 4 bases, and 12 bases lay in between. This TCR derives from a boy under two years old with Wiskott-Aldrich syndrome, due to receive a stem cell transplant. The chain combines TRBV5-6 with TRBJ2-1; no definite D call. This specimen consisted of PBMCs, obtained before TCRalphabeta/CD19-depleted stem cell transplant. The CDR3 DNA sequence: TGTGCCAGCAGCTTGTCCGTCGATTTTTACAATGAGCAGTTCTTC. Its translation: CASSLSVDFYNEQFF.